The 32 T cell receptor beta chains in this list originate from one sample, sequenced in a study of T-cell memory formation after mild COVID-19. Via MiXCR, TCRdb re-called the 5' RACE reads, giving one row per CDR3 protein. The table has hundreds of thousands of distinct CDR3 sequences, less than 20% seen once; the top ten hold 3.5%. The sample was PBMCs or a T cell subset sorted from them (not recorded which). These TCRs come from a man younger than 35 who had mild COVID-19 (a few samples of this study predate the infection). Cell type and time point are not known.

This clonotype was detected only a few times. This CDR3 is CASTEGFASYEQYF. The CDR3 region has the DNA TGTGCCAGCACCGAGGGGTTCGCCTCCTACGAGCAGTACTTC. The V gene is TRBV11-2, the J gene TRBJ2-7, with D possibly being TRBD1 or TRBD2 (5 bases each). CDR3 length: 14 amino acids. Germline loops: CDR1 SGHAT, CDR2 FQNNGV. The germline V and J ends were trimmed by 7 bases and 0 bases, with 13 bases remaining between them.

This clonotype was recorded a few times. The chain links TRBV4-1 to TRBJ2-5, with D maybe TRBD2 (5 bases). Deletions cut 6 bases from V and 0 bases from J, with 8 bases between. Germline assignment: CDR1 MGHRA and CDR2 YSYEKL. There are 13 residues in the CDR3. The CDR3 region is CASRGSYQETQYF. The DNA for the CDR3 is TGCGCCAGCAGGGGGAGTTACCAAGAGACCCAGTACTTC.

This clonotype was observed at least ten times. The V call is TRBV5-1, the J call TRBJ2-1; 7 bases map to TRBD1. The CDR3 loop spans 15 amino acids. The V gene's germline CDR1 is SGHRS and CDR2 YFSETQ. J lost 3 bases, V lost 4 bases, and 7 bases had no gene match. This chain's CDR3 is CASSVGQPLYNEQFF. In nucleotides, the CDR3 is TGCGCCAGCAGCGTGGGACAGCCCCTCTACAATGAGCAGTTCTTC.

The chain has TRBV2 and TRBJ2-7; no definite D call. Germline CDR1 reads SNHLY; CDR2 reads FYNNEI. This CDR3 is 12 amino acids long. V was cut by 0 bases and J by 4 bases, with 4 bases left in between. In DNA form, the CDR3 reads TGTGCCAGCAGTGAAGCCAGGTACGAGCAGTACTTC. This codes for CASSEARYEQYF.

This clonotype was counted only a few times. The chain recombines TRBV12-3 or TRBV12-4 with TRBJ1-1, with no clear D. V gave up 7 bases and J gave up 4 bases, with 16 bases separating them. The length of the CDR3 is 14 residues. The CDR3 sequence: CASKLREGSTEAFF. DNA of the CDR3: TGTGCCAGCAAATTACGGGAGGGAAGCACTGAAGCTTTCTTT.

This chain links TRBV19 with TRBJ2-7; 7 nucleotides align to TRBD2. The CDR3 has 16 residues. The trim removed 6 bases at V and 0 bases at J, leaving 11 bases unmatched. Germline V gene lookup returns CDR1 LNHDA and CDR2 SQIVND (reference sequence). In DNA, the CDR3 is TGTGCCAGTAGCTCTCCTAGCGGCCGAAGCTCCTACGAGCAGTACTTC. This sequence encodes CASSSPSGRSSYEQYF.

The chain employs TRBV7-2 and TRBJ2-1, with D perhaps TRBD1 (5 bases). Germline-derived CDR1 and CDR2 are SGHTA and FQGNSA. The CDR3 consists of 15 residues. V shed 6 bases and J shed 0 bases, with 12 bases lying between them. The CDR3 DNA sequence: TGTGCCAGCAGTCGTACAGGCAACTCCTACAATGAGCAGTTCTTC. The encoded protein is CASSRTGNSYNEQFF.

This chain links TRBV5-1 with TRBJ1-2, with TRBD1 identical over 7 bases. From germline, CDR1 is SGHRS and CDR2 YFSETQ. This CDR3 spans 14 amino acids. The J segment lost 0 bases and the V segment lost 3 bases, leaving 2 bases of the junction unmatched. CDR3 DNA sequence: TGCGCCAGCAGCTCGGGACAGCCTAACTATGGCTACACCTTC. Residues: CASSSGQPNYGYTF. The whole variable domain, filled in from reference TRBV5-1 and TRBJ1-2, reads KAGVTQTPRYLIKTRGQQVTLSCSPISGHRSVSWYQQTPGQGLQFLFEYFSETQRNKGNFPGRFSGRQFSNSRSEMNVSTLELGDSALYLCASSSGQPNYGYTFGSGTRLTVV.

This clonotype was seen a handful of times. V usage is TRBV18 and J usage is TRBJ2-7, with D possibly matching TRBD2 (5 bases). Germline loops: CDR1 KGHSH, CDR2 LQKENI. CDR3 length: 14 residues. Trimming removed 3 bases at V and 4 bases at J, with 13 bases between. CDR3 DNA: TGTGCCAGCTCACCCCCCGGGAACCCTTACGAGCAGTACGTC. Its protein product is CASSPPGNPYEQYV.

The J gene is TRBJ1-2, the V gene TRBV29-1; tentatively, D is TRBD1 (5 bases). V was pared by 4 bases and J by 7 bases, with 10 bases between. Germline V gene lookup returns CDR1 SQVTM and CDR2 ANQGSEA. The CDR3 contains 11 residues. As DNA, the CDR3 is TGCAGCGTTGGGGACTTGCCTGGCTACACCTTC. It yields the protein CSVGDLPGYTF.

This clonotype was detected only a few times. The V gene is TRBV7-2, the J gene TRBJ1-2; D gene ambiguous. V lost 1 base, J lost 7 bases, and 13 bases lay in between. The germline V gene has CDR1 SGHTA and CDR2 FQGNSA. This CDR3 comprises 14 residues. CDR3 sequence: CASSLGSKRTGYTF. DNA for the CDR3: TGTGCCAGCAGCTTAGGCTCGAAGAGAACTGGCTACACCTTC.

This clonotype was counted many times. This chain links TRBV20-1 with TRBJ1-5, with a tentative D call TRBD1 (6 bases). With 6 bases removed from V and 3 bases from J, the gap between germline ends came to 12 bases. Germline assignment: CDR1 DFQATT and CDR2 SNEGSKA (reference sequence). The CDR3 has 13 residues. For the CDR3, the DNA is TGCAGTGCCCGGGGGCAGAACAATCAGCCCCAGCATTTT. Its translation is CSARGQNNQPQHF.

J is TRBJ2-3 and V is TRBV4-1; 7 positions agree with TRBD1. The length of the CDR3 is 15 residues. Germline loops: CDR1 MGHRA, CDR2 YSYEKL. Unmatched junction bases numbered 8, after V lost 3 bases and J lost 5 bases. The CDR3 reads CASSHLDYRGDTQYF. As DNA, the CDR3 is TGCGCCAGCAGCCACCTTGACTACAGGGGAGATACGCAGTATTTT.

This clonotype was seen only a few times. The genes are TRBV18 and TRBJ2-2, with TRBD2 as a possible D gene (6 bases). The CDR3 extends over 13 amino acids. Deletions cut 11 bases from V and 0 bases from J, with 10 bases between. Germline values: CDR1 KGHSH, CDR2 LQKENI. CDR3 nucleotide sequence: TGTGCCTGGGGAGGATCGAACACCGGGGAGCTGTTTTTT. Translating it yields CAWGGSNTGELFF.

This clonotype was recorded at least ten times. The CDR3 nucleotides read TGTGCCTGGAGTGCCGGTTCCGCAGGGGGAAAACAGCCCCAGCATTTT. The encoded protein is CAWSAGSAGGKQPQHF. The rearrangement joins TRBV30 to TRBJ1-5, with TRBD1 identical over 7 bases. V shed 1 base, J shed 7 bases, and the junction held 13 bases outside the gene matches. Per the germline V gene, CDR1 is GTSNPN and CDR2 is SVGIG (reference sequence). The CDR3 spans 16 residues.

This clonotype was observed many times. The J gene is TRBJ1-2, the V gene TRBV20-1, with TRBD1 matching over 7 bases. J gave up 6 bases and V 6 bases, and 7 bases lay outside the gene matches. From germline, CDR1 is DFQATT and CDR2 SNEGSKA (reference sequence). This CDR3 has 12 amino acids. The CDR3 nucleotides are TGCAGTGCGCCGACAGGGACAGATGGCTACACCTTC. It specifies CSAPTGTDGYTF.

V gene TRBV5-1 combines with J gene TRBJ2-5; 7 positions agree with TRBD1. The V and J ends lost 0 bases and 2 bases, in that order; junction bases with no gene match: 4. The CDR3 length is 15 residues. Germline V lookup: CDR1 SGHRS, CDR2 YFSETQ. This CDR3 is CASSLAGQEQETQYF. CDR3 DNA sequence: TGCGCCAGCAGCTTGGCCGGACAGGAACAAGAGACCCAGTACTTC.

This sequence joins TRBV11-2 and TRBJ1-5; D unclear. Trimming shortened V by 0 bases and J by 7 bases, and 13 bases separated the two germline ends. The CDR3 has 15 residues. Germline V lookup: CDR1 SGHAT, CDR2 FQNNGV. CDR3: CASSLDVGIRQPQHF. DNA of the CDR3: TGTGCCAGCAGCTTAGATGTGGGAATTCGACAGCCCCAGCATTTT.

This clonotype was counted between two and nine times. The CDR3 nucleotides read TGTGCCACCAGCAGGGGGCCTGGGGATACGCAGTATTTT. Protein sequence: CATSRGPGDTQYF. The chain joins TRBV15 to TRBJ2-3, with D possibly being TRBD1 (5 bases). The germline gives CDR1 LNHNV, CDR2 YYDKDF (reference sequence). Trimming removed 3 bases from V and 6 bases from J, with 10 bases in between. This CDR3 has 13 residues.

This CDR3 is CASSLARVGWPQHF. In nucleotides, the CDR3 is TGTGCCAGCAGCTTAGCGAGGGTAGGGTGGCCCCAGCATTTT. The chain joins TRBV7-8 to TRBJ1-5; D gene uncertain. The CDR3 length is 14 residues. Germline-derived CDR1 and CDR2 are SGHVS and FQNEAQ. Trimming removed 0 bases from V and 9 bases from J, with 12 bases in between.

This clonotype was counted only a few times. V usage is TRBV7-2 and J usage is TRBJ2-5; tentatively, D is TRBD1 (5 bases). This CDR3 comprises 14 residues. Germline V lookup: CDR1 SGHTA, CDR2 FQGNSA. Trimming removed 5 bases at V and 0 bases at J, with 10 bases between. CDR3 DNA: TGTGCCAGCAGCCCTCCAGGGAACCAAGAGACCCAGTACTTC. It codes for CASSPPGNQETQYF.

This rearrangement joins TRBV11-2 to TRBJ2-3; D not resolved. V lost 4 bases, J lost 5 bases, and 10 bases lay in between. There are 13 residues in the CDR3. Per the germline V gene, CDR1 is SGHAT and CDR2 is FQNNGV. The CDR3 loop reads CASSSSPRDTQYF. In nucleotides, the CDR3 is TGTGCCAGCAGCTCATCCCCACGAGATACGCAGTATTTT.

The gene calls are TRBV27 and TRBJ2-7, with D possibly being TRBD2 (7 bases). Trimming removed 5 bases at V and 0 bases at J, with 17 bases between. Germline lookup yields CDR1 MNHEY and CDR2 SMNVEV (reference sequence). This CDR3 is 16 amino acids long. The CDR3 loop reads CASSQPGGPGSYEQYV. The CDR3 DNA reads TGTGCCAGCAGTCAACCCGGGGGGCCGGGCTCCTACGAGCAGTACGTC.

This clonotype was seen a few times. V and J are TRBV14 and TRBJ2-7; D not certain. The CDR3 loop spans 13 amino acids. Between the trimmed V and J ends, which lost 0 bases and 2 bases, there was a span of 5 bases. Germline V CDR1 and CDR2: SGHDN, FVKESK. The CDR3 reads CASSQDMPYEQYF. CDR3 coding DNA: TGTGCCAGCAGCCAAGATATGCCCTACGAGCAGTACTTC.

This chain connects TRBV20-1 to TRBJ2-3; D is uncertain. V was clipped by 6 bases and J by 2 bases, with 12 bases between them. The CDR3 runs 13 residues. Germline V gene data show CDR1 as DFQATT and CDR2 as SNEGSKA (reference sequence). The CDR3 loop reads CSAPPGFTDTQYF. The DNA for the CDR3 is TGCAGTGCCCCCCCGGGCTTCACAGATACGCAGTATTTT.

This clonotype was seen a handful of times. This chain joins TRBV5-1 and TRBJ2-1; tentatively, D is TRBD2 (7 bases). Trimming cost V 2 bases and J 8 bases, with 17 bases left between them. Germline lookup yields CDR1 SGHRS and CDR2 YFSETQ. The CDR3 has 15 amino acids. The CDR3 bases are TGCGCCAGCAGCTTCCGGGGGGCAAGTGGAGATGAGCAGTTCTTC. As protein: CASSFRGASGDEQFF. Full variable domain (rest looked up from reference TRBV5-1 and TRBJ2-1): KAGVTQTPRYLIKTRGQQVTLSCSPISGHRSVSWYQQTPGQGLQFLFEYFSETQRNKGNFPGRFSGRQFSNSRSEMNVSTLELGDSALYLCASSFRGASGDEQFFGPGTRLTVL.

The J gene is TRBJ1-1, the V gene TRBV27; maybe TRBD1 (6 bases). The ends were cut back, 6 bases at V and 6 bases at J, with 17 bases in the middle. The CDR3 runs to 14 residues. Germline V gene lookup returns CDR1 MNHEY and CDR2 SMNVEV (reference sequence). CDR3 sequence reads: CASRLTRGSAEAFF. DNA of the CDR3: TGTGCCAGCAGGTTGACCAGGGGTTCTGCTGAAGCTTTCTTT.

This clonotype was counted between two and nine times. The CDR3 region is CSANRGVDEQFF. For the CDR3, the DNA is TGCAGTGCTAACAGGGGGGTGGATGAGCAGTTCTTC. V is TRBV20-1 and J is TRBJ2-1; 8 bases fit TRBD1. Trimming at V came to 4 bases and at J to 8 bases, leaving 4 bases not matched to a gene. The CDR3 sequence is 12 residues long. Germline CDR1 and CDR2: DFQATT and SNEGSKA (reference sequence).

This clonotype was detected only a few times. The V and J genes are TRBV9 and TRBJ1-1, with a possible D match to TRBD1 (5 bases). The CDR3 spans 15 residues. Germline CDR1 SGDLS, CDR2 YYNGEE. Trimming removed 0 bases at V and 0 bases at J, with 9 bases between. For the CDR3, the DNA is TGTGCCAGCAGCGTAGATGGGGGAATGAACACTGAAGCTTTCTTT. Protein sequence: CASSVDGGMNTEAFF.

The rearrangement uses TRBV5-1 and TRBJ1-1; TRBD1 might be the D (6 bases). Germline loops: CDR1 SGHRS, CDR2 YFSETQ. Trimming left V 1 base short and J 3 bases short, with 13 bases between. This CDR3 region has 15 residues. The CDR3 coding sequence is TGCGCCAGCAGCTTGATGGGGGCGGGGGACACTGAAGCTTTCTTT. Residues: CASSLMGAGDTEAFF.

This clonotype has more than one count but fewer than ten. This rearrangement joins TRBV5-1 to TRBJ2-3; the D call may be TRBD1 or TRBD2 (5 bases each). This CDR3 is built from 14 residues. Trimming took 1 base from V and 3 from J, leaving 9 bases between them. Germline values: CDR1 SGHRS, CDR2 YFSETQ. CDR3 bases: TGCGCCAGCAGCTTGTGGGACCCAACAGATACGCAGTATTTT. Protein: CASSLWDPTDTQYF.

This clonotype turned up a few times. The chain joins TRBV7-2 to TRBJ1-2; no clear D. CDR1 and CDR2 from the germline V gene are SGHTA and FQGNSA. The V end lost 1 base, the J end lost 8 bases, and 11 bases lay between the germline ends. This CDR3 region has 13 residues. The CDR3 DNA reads TGTGCCAGCAGCTTAGTCAGCTTTAGCGGCTACACCTTC. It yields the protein CASSLVSFSGYTF.